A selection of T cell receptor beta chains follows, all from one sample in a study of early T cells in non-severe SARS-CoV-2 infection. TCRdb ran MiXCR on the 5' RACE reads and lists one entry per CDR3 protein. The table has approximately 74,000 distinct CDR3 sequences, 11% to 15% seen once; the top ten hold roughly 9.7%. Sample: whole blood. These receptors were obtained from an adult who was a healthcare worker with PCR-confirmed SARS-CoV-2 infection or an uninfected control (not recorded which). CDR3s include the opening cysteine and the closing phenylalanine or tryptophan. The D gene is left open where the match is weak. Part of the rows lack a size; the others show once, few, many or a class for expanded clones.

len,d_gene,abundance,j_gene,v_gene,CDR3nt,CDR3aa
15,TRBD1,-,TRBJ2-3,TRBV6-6,TGTGCCAGCAGATTACAGGGGGCTGGTACAGATACGCAGTATTTT,CASRLQGAGTDTQYF
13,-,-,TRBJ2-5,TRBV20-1,TGCAGTGCTTTAGGACAGAGACAAGAGACCCAGTACTTC,CSALGQRQETQYF
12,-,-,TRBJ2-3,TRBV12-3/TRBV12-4,TGTGCCAGCAGTTTTGAGGGAGGTACGCAGTATTTT,CASSFEGGTQYF
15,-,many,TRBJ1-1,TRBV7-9,TGTGCCAGCAGCTTGGGCCCACCAGGGGCGACTGAAGCTTTCTTT,CASSLGPPGATEAFF
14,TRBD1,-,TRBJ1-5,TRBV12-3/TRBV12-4,TGTGCCAGCAGTTCGGCAGGGGGCGGTCAGCCCCAGCATTTT,CASSSAGGGQPQHF
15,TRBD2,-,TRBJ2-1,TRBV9,TGTGCCAGCAGCCTTAGCGGGGGGTTCTACAATGAGCAGTTCTTC,CASSLSGGFYNEQFF
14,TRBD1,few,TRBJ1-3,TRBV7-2,TGTGCCAGCAGTACCCACAGGGGCGGAAACACCATATATTTT,CASSTHRGGNTIYF
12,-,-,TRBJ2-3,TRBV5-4,TGTGCCAGCAGCACCTTCACAGATACGCAGTATTTT,CASSTFTDTQYF
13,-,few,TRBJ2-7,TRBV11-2,TGTGCCAGCAGCTTAGACCGGGGGACGGAGCAGTACTTC,CASSLDRGTEQYF
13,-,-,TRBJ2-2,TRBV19,TGTGCCAGTAGTATTAAGCCCACCGGGGAGCTGTTTTTT,CASSIKPTGELFF
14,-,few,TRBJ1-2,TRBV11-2,TGTGCCAGCAGCTTACGGGACCGACCATATGGCTACACCTTC,CASSLRDRPYGYTF
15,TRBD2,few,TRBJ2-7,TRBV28,TGTGCCAGCAGTTCCCCTAGCGGGGGCCAATACGAGCAGTACTTC,CASSSPSGGQYEQYF
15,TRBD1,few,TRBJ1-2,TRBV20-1,TGCAGTGCTGGAAGCACAGGGGGCATGAGCTATGGCTACACCTTC,CSAGSTGGMSYGYTF
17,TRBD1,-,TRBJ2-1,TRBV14,TGTGCCAGCAGCCAAGGAACTCAAGGGGGCGCCTACAATGAGCAGTTCTTC,CASSQGTQGGAYNEQFF
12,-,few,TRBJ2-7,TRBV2,TGTGCCAGCAGTGGGCGCAGGGCCGAGCAGTACTTC,CASSGRRAEQYF
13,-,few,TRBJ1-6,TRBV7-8,TGTGCCAGCAGCTTAGGATTGGATTCACCCCTCCACTTT,CASSLGLDSPLHF
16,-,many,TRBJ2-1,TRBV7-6,TGTGCCAGCAGCATCCTTACCGGGGCCGCACCCCATGAGCAGTTCTTC,CASSILTGAAPHEQFF
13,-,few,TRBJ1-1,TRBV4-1,TGCGCCAGCAGCCAAACGCCGGACACTGAAGCTTTCTTT,CASSQTPDTEAFF
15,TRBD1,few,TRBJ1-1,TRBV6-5,TGTGCCAGCAGTTACGCGACAGGGGGAAACACTGAAGCTTTCTTT,CASSYATGGNTEAFF
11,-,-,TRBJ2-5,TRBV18,TGTGCCAGCTCACCAGCAGAGACCCAGTACTTC,CASSPAETQYF
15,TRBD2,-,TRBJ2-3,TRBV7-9,TGTGCCAGCAGCCGAAGCGGGGGAAAATCAGATACGCAGTATTTT,CASSRSGGKSDTQYF
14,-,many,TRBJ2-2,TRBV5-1,TGCGCCAGCAGCTGGTTGGTGAACACCGGGGAGCTGTTTTTT,CASSWLVNTGELFF
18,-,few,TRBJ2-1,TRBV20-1,TGCAGTGCTAGAAACCAAAGGGGGAGTTACAGCTCCTACAATGAGCAGTTCTTC,CSARNQRGSYSSYNEQFF
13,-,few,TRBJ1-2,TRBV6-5,TGTGCCAGCAGCTCCCGGGGAGGATATGGCTACACCTTC,CASSSRGGYGYTF
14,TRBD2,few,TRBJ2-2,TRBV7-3,TGTGCCAGCAGCCCGGGCGGGGGAACCGGGGAGCTGTTTTTT,CASSPGGGTGELFF
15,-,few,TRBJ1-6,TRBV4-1,TGCGCCAGCAGCCAAGTTAGGGAACCTAATTCACCCCTCCACTTT,CASSQVREPNSPLHF